This entry lists 8 T cell receptor beta chains sequenced from one sample in a study of Ad26.COV2.S vaccination and SARS-CoV-2 variants. Treatment denoted: around 19 received Ad26.COV2.S at low or high dose, single or two shots; about five received placebo; per-sample allocation not given. Specimen acquisition occurred on day 63 following the initial vaccine or placebo injection. Clones were sequenced by immunoSEQ multiplex PCR, and TCRdb holds only the in-frame ones, with some missing. Of some 250,000 clones listed, approximately 88% are singletons. This specimen was peripheral blood, taken in a trial of Ad26.COV2.S vaccine versus placebo. These receptor sequences come from a person aged 18-65 years who received the Ad26.COV2.S COVID-19 vaccine or a placebo.

The chain couples TRBV19 to TRBJ1-2, with D possibly TRBD1 on 5 matching bases. The CDR3 covers 13 residues. Between the trimmed V and J ends, which lost 3 bases and 5 bases, there was a span of 10 bases. CDR1 and CDR2 (germline): LNHDA, SQIVND (reference sequence). The CDR3 bases are TGTGCCAGTAGTATCGGGGCAGAATATGGCTACACCTTC. It translates to CASSIGAEYGYTF.

The rearrangement uses TRBV5-1 and TRBJ1-1; D is perhaps TRBD1 (6 bases). The length of the CDR3 is 14 residues. The V and J ends lost 2 bases and 4 bases respectively, with 12 bases between them. The germline V gene has CDR1 SGHRS and CDR2 YFSETQ. The CDR3 is CASSLGGLGTEAFF. The DNA for the CDR3 is TGCGCCAGCAGCTTAGGGGGACTGGGCACTGAAGCTTTCTTT.

The chain employs TRBV5-1 and TRBJ1-3; D might be TRBD1 (5 bases). V lost 4 bases to trimming and J lost 1 base, with 12 bases between them. The CDR3 is 15 residues long. The germline V gene encodes CDR1 SGHRS and CDR2 YFSETQ. DNA of the CDR3: TGCGCCAGCAGCCCAAACACAGGATCTGGAAACACCATATATTTT. Its translation is CASSPNTGSGNTIYF.

This sequence joins TRBV28 and TRBJ2-7; D not resolved. This CDR3 is 13 amino acids long. V lost 3 bases, J lost 6 bases, and 12 bases lay in between. Per germline, CDR1 MDHEN and CDR2 SYDVKM. The DNA for the CDR3 is TGTGCCAGCAGTTTCACCTCCCGCACCGAGCAGTACTTC. Protein sequence: CASSFTSRTEQYF.

The chain joins TRBV6-6 to TRBJ1-2, with 8 bases aligning to TRBD1. The germline V gene has CDR1 MNHNY and CDR2 SVGAGI (reference sequence). The length of the CDR3 is 15 residues. Trimming at V came to 5 bases and at J to 4 bases, leaving 9 bases not matched to a gene. The CDR3 region has the DNA TGTGCCAGCAGTCCACAACAGGGGGGCGCCTATGGCTACACCTTC. It translates to CASSPQQGGAYGYTF.

Concerning this clone: In the same sample, other DNA sequences code for this CDR3. This chain connects TRBV4-1 to TRBJ1-4; TRBD1 matches at 8 bases. CDR1 is MGHRA, CDR2 YSYEKL, per germline. CDR3 length equals 18 residues. V was pared by 6 bases and J by 4 bases, with 16 bases of the junction left unmatched. The CDR3 DNA reads TGCGCCAGCAGTCCCCCTTGGGACAGGTCACGGGGTAATGAAAAACTGTTTTTT. This codes for CASSPPWDRSRGNEKLFF.

The chain couples TRBV5-1 to TRBJ2-1; tentatively, D is TRBD2 (6 bases). This CDR3 is 16 amino acids long. With 0 bases removed from V and 3 bases from J, the gap between germline ends came to 13 bases. Germline CDR1 is SGHRS and CDR2 is YFSETQ. The CDR3 sequence is CASSLESQRVYNEQFF. The CDR3 nucleotides read TGCGCCAGCAGCTTGGAGTCCCAGCGGGTCTACAATGAGCAGTTCTTC. The full variable domain, rest sourced from reference TRBV5-1 and TRBJ2-1, is KAGVTQTPRYLIKTRGQQVTLSCSPISGHRSVSWYQQTPGQGLQFLFEYFSETQRNKGNFPGRFSGRQFSNSRSEMNVSTLELGDSALYLCASSLESQRVYNEQFFGPGTRLTVL.

V gene TRBV10-3 combines with J gene TRBJ1-6, with TRBD1 matching over 7 bases. This CDR3 comprises 15 residues. V shed 6 bases, J shed 5 bases, and the junction held 7 bases outside the gene matches. Germline V gene sequence: CDR1 ENHRY, CDR2 SYGVKD. CDR3 in DNA: TGTGCCATCAGCTCAAAGACAGGGAATAATTCACCCCTCCACTTT. Encoded protein: CAISSKTGNNSPLHF.